The entry below describes one T cell receptor beta chain. This entry belongs to a study of blood T cell repertoires in COVID-19. Across the study: From T cells, B-cell-depleted T cells, or PBMCs came the material, which was cDNA or gDNA.

The germline gives CDR1 SGHVS, CDR2 FQNEAQ. Between the trimmed V and J ends, which lost 1 base and 2 bases, there was a span of 14 bases. This CDR3 region has 16 residues. Original processing notes: Counts of nucleated cells, estimated from reference gene primer amplification, were obtained. Some clones are missing from TCRdb's copy, which holds only in-frame ones; the method was immunoSEQ multiplex PCR. V and J calls and clone size are given by that table; D and trimming were obtained from the DNA. The sample lists a few hundred thousand clones; nearly 85% were seen once. The specimen was peripheral blood. The chain recombines TRBV7-8 with TRBJ2-5, with D possibly TRBD2 on 7 matching bases. The receptor was derived from a human donor in a cohort sampled during active COVID-19. The CDR3 DNA is TGTGCCAGCAGCTTAGTTTCGGGGGGCGGTCAAGAGACCCAGTACTTC. Encoded protein: CASSLVSGGGQETQYF.